The 14 T cell receptor beta chains in this list originate from one sample, sequenced in a study of T cells after yellow fever vaccination. TCRdb re-called the 5' RACE reads with MiXCR, one entry per CDR3 protein. The sample has 80,000 to 100,000 distinct CDR3 sequences; roughly 10% are singletons. The input for sequencing was CD8+ T cells not binding an NS4B(214-222) dextramer, sorted from PBMCs, taken less than 16 days after the first yellow fever vaccination. Receptor source: a man between 18 and 35 years old who received the YFV17D yellow fever vaccine.

CDR3 protein: CASSPRVGYEQYF. Here the CDR3 DNA reads TGTGCCAGCAGCCCGAGAGTCGGATACGAGCAGTACTTC. The V call is TRBV7-9, the J call TRBJ2-7, with D unclear. In germline, CDR1 is SEHNR, CDR2 FQNEAQ (reference sequence). This CDR3 has 13 amino acids. V was clipped by 5 bases and J by 4 bases, with 12 bases between them.

This clonotype was counted only a few times. The chain employs TRBV5-5 and TRBJ2-7, with D possibly being TRBD2 (6 bases). Germline V gives CDR1 SGHKS, CDR2 YYEKEE (reference sequence). V was cut by 3 bases and J by 1 base, with 11 bases left in between. This CDR3 has 14 residues. CDR3 amino acids: CASSSGVGSYEQYV. The CDR3 nucleotides are TGTGCCAGCAGCTCGGGGGTCGGATCCTACGAGCAGTACGTC.

The table lists this clonotype with many counts. This sequence joins TRBV20-1 and TRBJ2-1; tentatively, D is TRBD2 (6 bases). The CDR3 sequence is 16 residues long. V was pared by 6 bases and J by 0 bases, with 18 bases between. Germline CDR1 DFQATT, CDR2 SNEGSKA (reference sequence). CDR3 bases: TGCAGTGCGAACCACCCCTACGGGGGCTCCTACAATGAGCAGTTCTTC. Translated: CSANHPYGGSYNEQFF.

This chain uses TRBV6-2 or TRBV6-3 with TRBJ1-6; perhaps TRBD1 as D (5 bases). The CDR3 runs 11 residues. V was clipped by 4 bases and J by 18 bases, with 13 bases between them. Germline CDR1 MNHEY, CDR2 SVGEGT. CDR3 residues: CASSSVQGHHF. The DNA for the CDR3 is TGTGCCAGCAGTTCGGTGCAGGGTCACCACTTT.

This clonotype was seen more than once but under ten times. This chain joins TRBV15 and TRBJ2-5; D uncertain. Germline V gives CDR1 LNHNV, CDR2 YYDKDF (reference sequence). The germline V and J ends were trimmed by 3 bases and 5 bases, with 10 bases remaining between them. The CDR3 totals 13 residues. The CDR3 nucleotides read TGTGCCACCAGCAGGCCGTCCGAGGAGACCCAGTACTTC. Its translation is CATSRPSEETQYF. The variable domain in full, completed from reference TRBV15 and TRBJ2-5, reads DAMVIQNPRYQVTQFGKPVTLSCSQTLNHNVMYWYQQKSSQAPKLLFHYYDKDFNNEADTPDNFQSRRPNTSFCFLDIRSPGLGDTAMYLCATSRPSEETQYFGPGTRLLVL.

The chain employs TRBV2 and TRBJ1-3; a weak D match, TRBD1 (5 bases). The CDR3 sequence is 12 residues long. Germline V CDR1 and CDR2: SNHLY, FYNNEI. Trimming stripped 7 bases from V and 4 bases from J, with 8 bases between. The CDR3 loop is CASKQGGNTIYF. CDR3 DNA: TGTGCCAGCAAGCAGGGAGGAAACACCATATATTTT.

This clonotype has a count of ten or more. The chain recombines TRBV4-1 with TRBJ2-6, with 7 bases lining up with TRBD1. V was clipped by 6 bases and J by 6 bases; unmatched bases: 5. CDR1 is MGHRA, CDR2 YSYEKL, per germline. CDR3 length equals 14 residues. CDR3 nucleotides: TGCGCCAGCAGTCCTACAGGGGCGGCCAACGTCCTGACTTTC. It is translated as CASSPTGAANVLTF.

This clonotype was seen many times. The rearrangement links TRBV3-1 to TRBJ2-1, with D unclear. Germline V gene lookup returns CDR1 LGHDT and CDR2 YNNKEL (reference sequence). This CDR3 is 13 amino acids long. V was pared by 1 base and J by 5 bases, with 6 bases between. CDR3 nucleotide sequence: TGTGCCAGCAGCCAAGTCGGAGACAATGAGCAGTTCTTC. Translation gives CASSQVGDNEQFF.

This clonotype has at least ten counts. The gene calls are TRBV7-9 and TRBJ2-7, with D maybe TRBD1 (6 bases). CDR1 is SEHNR and CDR2 is FQNEAQ in the germline V gene (reference sequence). V lost 5 bases and J lost 4, with 15 bases in between. This CDR3 comprises 14 residues. Here the CDR3 reads CASSATGHEYEQYV. DNA for the CDR3: TGTGCCAGCAGCGCTACAGGGCACGAGTACGAGCAGTACGTC.

The V gene is TRBV4-3, the J gene TRBJ2-2, with D unresolved. The germline gives CDR1 LGHNA, CDR2 YSLEER. Trimming cost V 1 base and J 7 bases, with 19 bases left between them. The CDR3 contains 17 residues. Here the CDR3 reads CASSQVIGRAPDGELFF. CDR3 nucleotides: TGCGCCAGCAGCCAAGTGATTGGACGGGCGCCGGACGGGGAGCTGTTTTTT.

This clonotype appeared many times. V gene TRBV29-1 combines with J gene TRBJ2-1; D is unclear. Trimming took off 2 bases at V and 6 bases at J, with 8 bases between the two ends. The germline V gene has CDR1 SQVTM and CDR2 ANQGSEA. The CDR3 contains 12 residues. CDR3 loop: CSVEMRANEQFF. DNA for the CDR3: TGCAGCGTTGAAATGCGTGCCAATGAGCAGTTCTTC.

J is TRBJ2-1 and V is TRBV7-9; maybe TRBD2 (7 bases). Trimming left V 4 bases short and J 8 bases short, with 12 bases between. Germline V gene lookup returns CDR1 SEHNR and CDR2 FQNEAQ (reference sequence). There are 13 residues in the CDR3. The CDR3 DNA reads TGTGCCAGCAGCTCCGCGGGGGCCGATGAGCAGTTCTTC. Translating gives CASSSAGADEQFF.

V is TRBV5-5 and J is TRBJ2-3; D is uncertain. Looked up from germline, CDR1 is SGHKS and CDR2 is YYEKEE (reference sequence). The CDR3 is made up of 14 amino acids. Trimming took 4 bases from V and 4 from J, leaving 13 bases between them. This CDR3 is CASSPSLTPDTQYF. The CDR3 nucleotides read TGTGCCAGCAGCCCCTCCCTCACCCCAGATACGCAGTATTTT.

This clonotype was found a few times. This chain links TRBV25-1 with TRBJ2-2, with D perhaps given as TRBD1 or TRBD2 (5 bases each). Trimming stripped 4 bases from V and 6 bases from J, with 6 bases between. There are 12 residues in the CDR3. Per germline, CDR1 MGHDK and CDR2 SYGVNS. The CDR3 nucleotides read TGTGCCAGCAGTGGGGGGTCCGGGGAGCTGTTTTTT. This encodes CASSGGSGELFF.